This TCR beta chain was identified in a study of neurological immune-mediated disorders. Points from the study as a whole: Private repertoires in all groups were suggested by the absence of shared CDR3 amino acid sequences among expanded clones across subjects.

Source material was 2 million unsorted PBMCs, stored at -80 °C in RNAlater. With 10-nucleotide random UMIs included, cDNA was synthesized by 5'RACE. TCRdb independently ran MiXCR on the 5' RACE reads; one entry per CDR3 protein. The profile shows 40,000 to 50,000 distinct CDR3 sequences, about 9.4% of them singletons. This clonotype has at least ten counts. Its antigen is unidentified. Germline V CDR1 and CDR2: SNHLY, FYNNEI. V lost 6 bases and J lost 6; bases outside the gene matches: 11. This CDR3 has 15 residues. The clonotype was recovered from a middle-aged woman with HTLV-1-associated myelopathy (HAM/TSP). The sample taken for sequencing was PBMCs. V and J are TRBV2 and TRBJ2-1; 7 nucleotides line up with TRBD2. CDR3 nucleotides: TGTGCCAGCAGCCCCGGACTAGTGGTCGGCAATGAGCAGTTCTTC. This codes for CASSPGLVVGNEQFF.